This entry is about one T cell receptor beta chain. Its antigen target is currently unknown. The record has no base qualities; no much larger clone is one base away. TCRbeta CDR3 regions were amplified from genomic DNA using the immunoSEQ Assay, a bias-controlled multiplex PCR. Per the authors' processing: Nucleated cell counts per sample were estimated from amplification of reference gene primers within the assay. To quantify the absolute abundance of each unique TCRbeta CDR3 rearrangement, sequence reads were collapsed and filtered. For each sample, productive Simpson clonality was calculated as the square root of Simpson's diversity index over productive rearrangements. TCRdb stores this immuneACCESS table with in-frame sequences only. Part of the clones is absent; in the studies checked, under half of the shortfall reflects unresolved V genes, and no reason is known for the rest. V, J and clone size reflect that table, while D and trimming were determined from the DNA. This sample comprises under 450,000 clones, 70% to 90% of them detected only once. Clones ranked in the top ten supply roughly 12% of the sample.

V lost 7 bases and J lost 7 bases, and the count of bases not matched to a germline gene is 9. Taken from the germline V gene (reference sequence), the CDR1 and CDR2 loops are MNHNY and SVGAGI. Measured from the cysteine to the phenylalanine, the CDR3 is 14 residues long. The read is trimmed to its CDR3 DNA, 42 bases read in frame from base 1. The source of the sample is a study of blood T cell repertoires in COVID-19 (dated by TCRdb to 2019 to 2021). With regard to the full study: Samples covering the acute and convalescent phases of COVID-19 were provided by collaborators in the United States, Italy and Spain. The material from the prospective study consisted of cDNA or gDNA derived from T cells, B-cell-depleted T cells, or PBMCs. Deeply sampled blood TCRbeta repertoires from subjects exposed to, actively infected with, or recovered from COVID-19 were included in the dataset. The repertoires were released in a freely available public database intended as a resource for research on the immune response to SARS-CoV-2. The samples were drawn from two sources: the first 160 participants of the ongoing ImmuneRACE study, and 1,000 to 1,500 subjects contributed by 6 global collaborators. The sample metadata nearly always contained a de-identified subject ID, COVID-19 status, age in years and sex. Where available, HLA class I and class II types were taken from metadata supplied by the sample provider and were not determined by assay-based typing. What the authors observed across the whole study: Clinical and demographic metadata were provided uncurated, with the amount varying by source and participant.

In Seattle, one collaborating source enrolled patients while the infection was active and tracked those patients longitudinally over the course of disease. Whole blood was collected in K2EDTA tubes by collaborating institutions according to the institutions' own protocols. For TCRbeta analysis, collaborators shipped samples in one of three forms: frozen whole blood, isolated PBMCs, or DNA extracted from either of those sample types. The sequenced sample consisted of peripheral blood. The sequence joins TRBV6-6 to TRBJ1-4; 7 of the junction bases match TRBD1. This TCR was sampled from a woman in her 50s with COVID-19, enrolled during active disease. The nucleotides are TGTGCCAGCACCAACCGGACAGGACGTGAAAAACTGTTTTTT. Its protein reads: CASTNRTGREKLFF.